Each of the 18 T cell receptor beta chains below was sequenced from the same sample in a study of OX40 agonist ivuxolimab in advanced cancers. The method was immunoSEQ multiplex PCR; TCRdb's version includes in-frame clones alone and lacks a portion of them. The repertoire holds under 70,000 clones, 86% seen once, with 0.95% to 1.5% in the top ten. Material: CD4+ or CD8+ T cells sorted from blood, obtained in a trial of the OX40 agonist ivuxolimab. The receptor source for this set is an adult with an advanced solid tumor such as melanoma, head and neck, liver or kidney cancer.

CDR3 in DNA: TGTGCCAGCAGCTGGACAATTCAAGAGACCCAGTACTTC. This translates into CASSWTIQETQYF. The rearrangement joins TRBV11-2 to TRBJ2-5; D might be TRBD1 (5 bases). V was shortened by 4 bases and J by 2 bases, with 8 bases between the two germline ends. Germline CDR1 and CDR2: SGHAT and FQNNGV. The CDR3 extends over 13 amino acids.

The rearrangement uses TRBV5-1 and TRBJ1-2, with D unclear. The germline gives CDR1 SGHRS, CDR2 YFSETQ. V lost 2 bases and J lost 2, with 10 bases in between. This CDR3 is 14 amino acids long. DNA of the CDR3: TGCGCCAGCAGCTTCGTAGGAGGGAACTATGGCTACACCTTC. It is translated as CASSFVGGNYGYTF.

The chain uses TRBV19 and TRBJ2-2, with 7 bases identical to TRBD2. Germline V gives CDR1 LNHDA, CDR2 SQIVND (reference sequence). This CDR3 is built from 12 residues. Losses at the gene ends were 7 bases for V and 6 bases for J; bases not matched to a gene: 2. The CDR3 coding sequence is TGTGCCAGTAAGCGGGACCCCGGGGAGCTGTTTTTT. Translated: CASKRDPGELFF.

The rearrangement joins TRBV2 to TRBJ1-4, with unresolved D. The CDR3 is made up of 14 amino acids. The V gene's germline CDR1 is SNHLY and CDR2 FYNNEI. Trimming stripped 0 bases from V and 7 bases from J, with 9 bases between. The DNA for the CDR3 is TGTGCCAGCAGTGAAGCGCTTCGGGGTGAAAAACTGTTTTTT. It yields the protein CASSEALRGEKLFF.

V usage is TRBV7-8 and J usage is TRBJ1-2, with a possible D match to TRBD1 (5 bases). The CDR3 contains 12 residues. Germline V lookup: CDR1 SGHVS, CDR2 FQNEAQ. The V end was cut by 8 bases, the J end by 2 bases, with 9 bases between. CDR3 in DNA: TGTGCCAGCGGCCCAGGGAACTATGGCTACACCTTC. Translated, it gives CASGPGNYGYTF.

This clone is a singleton in its sample. The chain is built from TRBV5-1 and TRBJ1-5, with D perhaps matching TRBD1 (6 bases). V shed 3 bases and J shed 6 bases, with 13 bases lying between them. The CDR3 contains 14 residues. CDR1 is SGHRS, CDR2 YFSETQ, per germline. Here the CDR3 DNA reads TGCGCCAGCAGCTCAGGACTACAGGGTCAGCCCCAGCATTTT. Protein sequence: CASSSGLQGQPQHF.

This chain links TRBV6-1 with TRBJ1-3; 8 nucleotides agree with TRBD1. The junction had 2 bases not matched to a gene; V was cut back by 3 bases and J by 4 bases. The germline V gene has CDR1 MNHNS and CDR2 SASEGT. The CDR3 is 14 residues long. CDR3 protein: CASSEQGAGNTIYF. The CDR3 coding sequence is TGTGCCAGCAGTGAGCAGGGGGCCGGAAACACCATATATTTT.

The chain has TRBV29-1 and TRBJ2-2, with 9 positions matching TRBD1. V was clipped by 2 bases and J by 4 bases; unmatched bases: 5. The CDR3 loop spans 15 amino acids. Germline V CDR1 and CDR2: SQVTM, ANQGSEA. The CDR3 sequence: CSVEPRTGVTGELFF. In DNA form, the CDR3 reads TGCAGCGTTGAACCGCGGACAGGGGTCACCGGGGAGCTGTTTTTT.

This clone was seen more than once but under ten times. The chain links TRBV6-5 to TRBJ1-2; D not resolved. The CDR3 runs 12 residues. Germline V CDR1 and CDR2: MNHEY, SVGAGI. V was cut by 9 bases and J by 3 bases, with 11 bases left in between. Here the CDR3 reads CARAYMDYGYTF. DNA for the CDR3: TGTGCCAGAGCCTACATGGACTATGGCTACACCTTC.

This clone was detected once. A read error may account for a junction end that differs from germline. The gene calls are TRBV7-7 and TRBJ2-3, with 9 bases that match TRBD2. The germline gives CDR1 SSHAT, CDR2 FNYEAQ (reference sequence). CDR3 size: 15 residues. CDR3 nucleotides: TGTGCTAGCAGCTTAGCGGGAGAAATGACAGATACGCAGTATTTT. This translates into CASSLAGEMTDTQYF.

CDR3 sequence (DNA): TGTGCCAGCCTGCGCGAAGGAAGCTCCTACGAGCAGTACTTC. It translates to CASLREGSSYEQYF. The rearrangement links TRBV2 to TRBJ2-7; D is undetermined. CDR1 and CDR2 (germline): SNHLY, FYNNEI. Trimming shortened V by 8 bases and J by 0 bases, and 14 bases separated the two germline ends. This CDR3 is 14 amino acids long.

The V call is TRBV6-6, the J call TRBJ2-1, with 9 nucleotides matching TRBD2. Trimming removed 4 bases from V and 5 bases from J; junction bases left unmatched: 6. CDR1 and CDR2 from the germline V gene are MNHNY and SVGAGI (reference sequence). This CDR3 contains 15 residues. DNA for the CDR3: TGTGCCAGCAGTTTAGCGGGAGAAGGGAACAATGAGCAGTTCTTC. Amino acid sequence: CASSLAGEGNNEQFF.

This chain links TRBV2 with TRBJ2-7, with 8 nucleotides matching TRBD1. CDR3 length: 13 amino acids. Germline CDR1 and CDR2: SNHLY and FYNNEI. V shed 2 bases, J shed 6 bases, and the junction held 3 bases outside the gene matches. The CDR3 loop is CASSEQGAGEQYF. CDR3 bases: TGTGCCAGCAGTGAACAGGGGGCTGGCGAGCAGTACTTC.

A few counts support this clone. CDR3 region: CASSLQGTGIIEQYF. CDR3 sequence (DNA): TGTGCCAGCAGCTTACAAGGTACAGGGATAATCGAGCAGTACTTC. The J gene is TRBJ2-7, the V gene TRBV7-9, with D possibly being TRBD1 (6 bases). Germline CDR1 reads SEHNR; CDR2 reads FQNEAQ (reference sequence). The CDR3 extends over 15 amino acids. V dropped 2 bases and J dropped 6 bases, with 17 bases sitting between them.

This sequence joins TRBV28 and TRBJ2-7; 10 nucleotides line up with TRBD2. Germline V gene data show CDR1 as MDHEN and CDR2 as SYDVKM. J gave up 4 bases and V 2 bases, and 5 bases lay outside the gene matches. The CDR3 runs to 15 residues. CDR3 DNA: TGTGCCAGCAGTTTACCGGGACTAGCGACTTACGAGCAGTACTTC. Its translation is CASSLPGLATYEQYF.

Only one count was recorded for this clone. V usage is TRBV6-5 and J usage is TRBJ2-7; D is unclear. The V gene's germline CDR1 is MNHEY and CDR2 SVGAGI. Deletions cut 2 bases from V and 2 bases from J, with 10 bases between. The CDR3 runs to 14 residues. Here the CDR3 DNA reads TGTGCCAGCAGTTACACGAGACTTACCTACGAGCAGTACTTC. Translation: CASSYTRLTYEQYF.

V is TRBV5-1 and J is TRBJ2-3, with TRBD2 matching 7 bases. The ends lost 7 bases at V and 0 bases at J; junction bases unmatched: 11. This CDR3 has 16 residues. Germline V gene sequence: CDR1 SGHRS, CDR2 YFSETQ. The CDR3 DNA is TGCGCCAGCTCCCCGGGGTCTAGCGGTAGCACAGATACGCAGTATTTT. Translating it yields CASSPGSSGSTDTQYF.

The chain links TRBV19 to TRBJ2-2, with D maybe TRBD2 (5 bases). Trimming removed 2 bases from V and 6 bases from J, with 10 bases in between. This CDR3 region has 14 residues. From germline, CDR1 is LNHDA and CDR2 SQIVND (reference sequence). As DNA, the CDR3 is TGTGCCAGTAGTATACTGGCGGGCTCCGGGGAGCTGTTTTTT. It encodes CASSILAGSGELFF.